This TCR beta chain was obtained from a study of cytomegalovirus exposure and HLA in healthy donors. This CDR3 spans 16 amino acids. V dropped 1 base and J dropped 5 bases, with 17 bases sitting between them. Germline loops: CDR1 SGHAT, CDR2 FQNNGV. Study findings and constraints: In terms of immune exposure information, only CMV serostatus was available.

Turning to this clone: Antigen unknown.

The PCR ran on 60 Vbeta and 13 Jbeta primers. Repertoires were generated with immunoSEQ multiplex PCR, while TCRdb's copy carries only in-frame clones and drops some. The data contain some 140,000 clones, roughly three quarters of them singletons. This sequence originates from a man aged 30 to 39 in good health and CMV-seronegative. The sequenced material came from PBMCs. The rearrangement joins TRBV11-2 to TRBJ1-1, with D perhaps TRBD1 (6 bases). The CDR3 loop is CASSLAPQGRGTEAFF. CDR3 coding DNA: TGTGCCAGCAGCTTAGCTCCCCAGGGGAGGGGGACTGAAGCTTTCTTT.